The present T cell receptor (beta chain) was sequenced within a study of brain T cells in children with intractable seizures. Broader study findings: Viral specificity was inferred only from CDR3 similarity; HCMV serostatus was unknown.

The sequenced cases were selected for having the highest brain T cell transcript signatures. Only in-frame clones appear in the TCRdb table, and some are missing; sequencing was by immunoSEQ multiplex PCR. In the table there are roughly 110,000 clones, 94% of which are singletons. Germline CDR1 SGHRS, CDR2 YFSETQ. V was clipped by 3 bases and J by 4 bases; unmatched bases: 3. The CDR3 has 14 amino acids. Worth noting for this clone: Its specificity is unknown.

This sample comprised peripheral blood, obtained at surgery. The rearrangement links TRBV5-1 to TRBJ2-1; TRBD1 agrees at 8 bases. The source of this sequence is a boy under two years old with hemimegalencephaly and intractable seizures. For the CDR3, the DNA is TGCGCCAGCAGCTCCGGACAGGGATACAATGAGCAGTTCTTC. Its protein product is CASSSGQGYNEQFF. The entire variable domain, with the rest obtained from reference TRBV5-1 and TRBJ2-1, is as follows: KAGVTQTPRYLIKTRGQQVTLSCSPISGHRSVSWYQQTPGQGLQFLFEYFSETQRNKGNFPGRFSGRQFSNSRSEMNVSTLELGDSALYLCASSSGQGYNEQFFGPGTRLTVL.